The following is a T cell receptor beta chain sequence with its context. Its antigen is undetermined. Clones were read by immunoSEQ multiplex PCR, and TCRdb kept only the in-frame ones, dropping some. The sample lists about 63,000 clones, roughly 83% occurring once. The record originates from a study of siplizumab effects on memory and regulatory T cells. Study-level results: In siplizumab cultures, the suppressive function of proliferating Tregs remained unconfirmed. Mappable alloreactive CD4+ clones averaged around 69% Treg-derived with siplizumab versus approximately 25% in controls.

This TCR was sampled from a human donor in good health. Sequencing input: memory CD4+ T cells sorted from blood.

CDR3 sequence: CASIPRGTGDYEQYF. Here the CDR3 DNA reads TGTGCCAGCATCCCCAGAGGGACAGGGGACTACGAGCAGTACTTC. The chain carries TRBV6-1 and TRBJ2-7; 10 bases are a match to TRBD1. J gave up 3 bases and V 7 bases, and 9 bases lay outside the gene matches. Germline V gene sequence: CDR1 MNHNS, CDR2 SASEGT. This CDR3 is 15 amino acids long.